Listed here are 30 T cell receptor beta chains from one sample, sequenced in a study of T cells in Graves' hyperthyroidism and ophthalmopathy (dated by TCRdb to between 2017 and 2020). Library preparation employed multiplex PCR. TCRdb records Illumina HiSeq 2000 as the sequencer. TCR beta CDR3 regions were amplified from RNA transcripts. For the first round of RT-PCR on the TCR CDR3, the HTBI primer set was used together with the Qiagen OneStep RT-PCR kit. The public reads were run again by TCRdb, first through fastp at Q25 and then through MiXCR, and only productive beta chains were kept. Every entry covers one CDR3 protein and lists the most common genes and DNA from its rows. Present in this sample are around 570,000 distinct CDR3 sequences, 15% to 20% of which were seen just once. Roughly 47% of the sample rests with the top ten. Material: blood. The source of these receptors is a man between 35 and 55 years old with Graves' ophthalmopathy.

This clonotype has a count of ten or more. The CDR3 DNA is TGTGCCTGGAGTGTACATGGGACGGAAGCTTTCTTT. Protein sequence: CAWSVHGTEAFF. V and J are TRBV30 and TRBJ1-1; D possibly corresponds to TRBD1 (5 bases). CDR3 length equals 12 residues. Trimming cost V 0 bases and J 8 bases, with 10 bases left between them. The germline CDR1 and CDR2 sequences are GTSNPN and SVGIG (reference sequence). The full variable domain, rest sourced from reference TRBV30 and TRBJ1-1, is SQTIHQWPATLVQPVGSPLSLECTVEGTSNPNLYWYRQAAGRGLQLLFYSVGIGQISSEVPQNLSASRPQDRQFILSSKKLLLSDSGFYLCAWSVHGTEAFFGQGTRLTVV.

This clonotype was found a few times. The chain links TRBV4-2 to TRBJ2-1, with D unclear. The germline V gene encodes CDR1 LGHNA and CDR2 YNFKEQ. V dropped 1 base and J dropped 5 bases, with 9 bases sitting between them. The CDR3 covers 14 residues. CDR3 residues: CASSQVEANNEQFF. CDR3 in DNA: TGTGCCAGCAGCCAAGTGGAAGCGAACAATGAGCAGTTCTTC.

The rearrangement links TRBV28 to TRBJ1-4; maybe TRBD1 (6 bases). Trimming shortened V by 6 bases and J by 0 bases, and 14 bases separated the two germline ends. Germline lookup yields CDR1 MDHEN and CDR2 SYDVKM. This CDR3 has 16 amino acids. CDR3: CASSPGAVTTNEKLFF. The DNA for the CDR3 is TGTGCCAGCAGCCCGGGGGCCGTTACAACTAATGAAAAACTGTTTTTT.

This clonotype was recorded many times. This chain links TRBV18 with TRBJ2-7; the D gene is possibly TRBD1 (5 bases). The germline V and J ends were trimmed by 8 bases and 1 base, with 12 bases remaining between them. The CDR3 spans 13 residues. Germline V gene sequence: CDR1 KGHSH, CDR2 LQKENI. The CDR3 nucleotides read TGTGCCAGCAGCTTAGGGGTTTCCTACGAGCAGTACTTC. Translation gives CASSLGVSYEQYF.

This clonotype was counted between two and nine times. The chain uses TRBV6-1 and TRBJ2-1; either TRBD1 or TRBD2 may supply D (5 bases each). V was trimmed by 5 bases and J by 2 bases, leaving 13 bases between them. In germline, CDR1 is MNHNS, CDR2 SASEGT. The CDR3 length is 15 residues. The CDR3 protein is CASSSGAIPYNEQFF. DNA for the CDR3: TGTGCCAGCAGTTCCGGGGCTATCCCCTACAATGAGCAGTTCTTC.

This clonotype came up many times. V usage is TRBV28 and J usage is TRBJ2-7; the match to TRBD1 covers 9 bases. CDR3 length: 14 residues. Germline CDR1 is MDHEN and CDR2 is SYDVKM. With 6 bases clipped from V and 5 bases from J, the junction kept 8 bases outside the gene matches. The CDR3 reads CASSTGTGNHEQYF. In nucleotides, the CDR3 is TGTGCCAGCAGCACCGGGACAGGGAACCACGAGCAGTACTTC. The whole variable domain, remainder taken from reference TRBV28 and TRBJ2-7, is DVKVTQSSRYLVKRTGEKVFLECVQDMDHENMFWYRQDPGLGLRLIYFSYDVKMKEKGDIPEGYSVSREKKERFSLILESASTNQTSMYLCASSTGTGNHEQYFGPGTRLTVT.

At least ten counts were recorded for this clonotype. This chain joins TRBV7-2 and TRBJ2-1; D possibly corresponds to TRBD2 (7 bases). Germline V gene lookup returns CDR1 SGHTA and CDR2 FQGNSA. Trimming took 1 base from V and 2 from J, leaving 9 bases between them. The CDR3 contains 15 residues. This CDR3 is CASSLVGGPYNEQFF. The CDR3 DNA follows: TGTGCCAGCAGCTTAGTCGGGGGGCCCTACAATGAGCAGTTCTTC.

The chain is built from TRBV5-5 and TRBJ2-2; D call uncertain. V lost 5 bases and J lost 4, with 9 bases in between. The germline gives CDR1 SGHKS, CDR2 YYEKEE (reference sequence). The CDR3 runs 13 residues. Written as DNA, the CDR3 is TGTGCCAGCAGGAGGTCGAGCACCGGGGAGCTGTTTTTT. It specifies CASRRSSTGELFF.

This clonotype was seen more than once but under ten times. The V call is TRBV10-3, the J call TRBJ2-7; no clear D. Germline CDR1 ENHRY, CDR2 SYGVKD. This CDR3 spans 13 amino acids. Trimming stripped 11 bases from V and 1 base from J, with 15 bases between. The CDR3 loop is CASAGVGSYEQYF. The DNA of the CDR3 is TGTGCCTCTGCAGGAGTGGGGTCCTACGAGCAGTACTTC.

The gene calls are TRBV6-9 and TRBJ1-1, with D maybe TRBD1 (5 bases). CDR3 length: 14 residues. Germline CDR1 reads MNHGY; CDR2 reads SVAAGI. Trimming pared 6 bases from V and 1 base from J, leaving 12 bases between. This CDR3 is CASRSSGANTEAFF. The CDR3 DNA follows: TGTGCCAGCAGATCTTCCGGGGCGAACACTGAAGCTTTCTTT.

The genes are TRBV20-1 and TRBJ2-5; no clear D. The germline V and J ends were trimmed by 3 bases and 4 bases, with 3 bases remaining between them. The germline gives CDR1 DFQATT, CDR2 SNEGSKA (reference sequence). The CDR3 extends over 10 amino acids. The CDR3 sequence is CSASGETQYF. The CDR3 nucleotides read TGCAGTGCTAGCGGAGAGACCCAGTACTTC.

In its sample, this clonotype was seen a few times. The CDR3 loop is CASSLTGQGAFEQFF. The CDR3 bases are TGTGCCAGCAGCTTAACGGGACAGGGGGCTTTTGAGCAGTTCTTC. V is TRBV5-4 and J is TRBJ2-1, with 12 bases matching TRBD1. Germline V lookup: CDR1 SGHNT, CDR2 YYREEE (reference sequence). CDR3 length: 15 amino acids. The V and J ends lost 2 bases and 9 bases, in that order; junction bases with no gene match: 6. Filled out from reference TRBV5-4 and TRBJ2-1, the complete variable domain reads ETGVTQSPTHLIKTRGQQVTLRCSSQSGHNTVSWYQQALGQGPQFIFQYYREEENGRGNFPPRFSGLQFPNYSSELNVNALELDDSALYLCASSLTGQGAFEQFFGPGTRLTVL.

The V gene is TRBV4-3, the J gene TRBJ2-7; D gene uncertain. The CDR3 consists of 15 residues. CDR1 and CDR2 (germline): LGHNA, YSLEER. Between the trimmed V and J ends, which lost 0 bases and 1 base, there was a span of 10 bases. The CDR3 here is CASSQDAGSSYEQYF. CDR3 sequence (DNA): TGCGCCAGCAGCCAAGATGCTGGGTCTTCCTACGAGCAGTACTTC.

The rearrangement joins TRBV9 to TRBJ2-1; 10 bases fit TRBD2. The CDR3 has 22 amino acids. The V gene end was trimmed by 3 bases and the J gene end by 3 bases; junction bases not matched to a gene: 24. Germline assignment: CDR1 SGDLS and CDR2 YYNGEE. The CDR3 here is CASSAPSGKRGGLQGLYNEQFF. In DNA, the CDR3 is TGTGCCAGCAGCGCGCCCTCGGGGAAGCGGGGGGGCCTTCAAGGCCTCTACAATGAGCAGTTCTTC.

The chain has TRBV6-2 or TRBV6-3 and TRBJ2-1; D not resolved. There are 14 residues in the CDR3. V shed 6 bases and J shed 2 bases, with 11 bases lying between them. CDR1 MNHEY and CDR2 SVGEGT come from the germline V gene. CDR3 amino acids: CASSRTPTYNEQFF. CDR3 in DNA: TGTGCCAGCAGCCGGACCCCCACCTACAATGAGCAGTTCTTC.

V gene TRBV9 combines with J gene TRBJ2-7, with 7 bases matching TRBD1. With 0 bases clipped from V and 3 bases from J, the junction kept 9 bases outside the gene matches. Germline V gene lookup returns CDR1 SGDLS and CDR2 YYNGEE. CDR3 size: 16 residues. The CDR3 here is CASSVGGWDRLYEQYF. The CDR3 DNA follows: TGTGCCAGCAGCGTAGGCGGGTGGGACAGACTCTACGAGCAGTACTTC.

This clonotype has only a few counts. J is TRBJ1-5 and V is TRBV10-3, with D possibly TRBD1 on 6 matching bases. V shed 8 bases and J shed 3 bases, with 8 bases lying between them. This CDR3 region has 12 residues. Per germline, CDR1 ENHRY and CDR2 SYGVKD. CDR3 loop: CAIGGPNQPQHF. DNA for the CDR3: TGTGCCATCGGGGGGCCCAATCAGCCCCAGCATTTT.

This clonotype was counted only a few times. The CDR3 here is CASTSAGAPPEQYF. CDR3 DNA sequence: TGTGCCAGCACCTCAGCGGGAGCCCCACCGGAGCAGTACTTC. The rearrangement links TRBV27 to TRBJ2-7; 8 positions match TRBD2. From germline, CDR1 is MNHEY and CDR2 SMNVEV (reference sequence). The V segment lost 7 bases and the J segment 7 bases; nucleotides outside the gene matches: 12. This CDR3 comprises 14 residues.

This clonotype was seen only a few times. The CDR3 loop is CASSLRVTRDTQYF. CDR3 nucleotide sequence: TGTGCCAGCAGTTTGAGGGTGACACGCGATACGCAGTATTTT. V gene TRBV28 combines with J gene TRBJ2-3; D may be TRBD2 (5 bases). Germline V gene data show CDR1 as MDHEN and CDR2 as SYDVKM. The germline V and J ends were trimmed by 3 bases and 6 bases, with 13 bases remaining between them. The CDR3 sequence is 14 residues long. The full variable domain, with the rest looked up from reference TRBV28 and TRBJ2-3, is DVKVTQSSRYLVKRTGEKVFLECVQDMDHENMFWYRQDPGLGLRLIYFSYDVKMKEKGDIPEGYSVSREKKERFSLILESASTNQTSMYLCASSLRVTRDTQYFGPGTRLTVL.

V usage is TRBV6-1 and J usage is TRBJ2-4; D is ambiguous. Trimming cost V 4 bases and J 7 bases, with 5 bases left between them. This CDR3 has 11 amino acids. The V gene's germline CDR1 is MNHNS and CDR2 SASEGT. CDR3 in DNA: TGTGCCAGCAGTGGCCCCAACATTCAGTACTTC. Amino acids: CASSGPNIQYF.

A few counts support this clonotype. The CDR3: CASSSQGSPNQPQHF. DNA of the CDR3: TGTGCCAGCAGCTCACAGGGGAGTCCCAATCAGCCCCAGCATTTT. The chain uses TRBV3-1 and TRBJ1-5; TRBD1 aligns across 7 bases. CDR3 length: 15 residues. Germline trimming cut 5 bases from V and 3 bases from J; bases unmatched to any gene: 7. Germline CDR1 reads LGHDT; CDR2 reads YNNKEL (reference sequence).

This clonotype appeared a few times. This sequence joins TRBV3-1 and TRBJ2-3; 8 bases are shared with TRBD2. This CDR3 has 18 residues. Germline-derived CDR1 and CDR2 are LGHDT and YNNKEL (reference sequence). The V gene end was trimmed by 3 bases and the J gene end by 4 bases; junction bases not matched to a gene: 15. The CDR3: CASSQGGFGLAPADTQYF. The CDR3 DNA is TGTGCCAGCAGCCAGGGGGGCTTTGGACTAGCCCCGGCAGATACGCAGTATTTT.

This clonotype has a handful of counts. This chain connects TRBV6-1 to TRBJ2-1, with D unresolved. Germline V lookup: CDR1 MNHNS, CDR2 SASEGT. CDR3 size: 14 residues. V shed 2 bases and J shed 4 bases, with 9 bases lying between them. In DNA form, the CDR3 reads TGTGCCAGCAGTGAAAGTCTGCTGTACAATGAGCAGTTCTTC. Translated: CASSESLLYNEQFF.

This clonotype was detected only a few times. This chain uses TRBV7-3 with TRBJ2-1, with 10 bases that match TRBD2. CDR1 and CDR2 from the germline V gene are SGHTA and FQGTGA. J lost 6 bases, V lost 2 bases, and 13 bases had no gene match. The CDR3 loop spans 18 amino acids. The CDR3 spells CASSLWASGGAGINEQFF. The CDR3 DNA reads as TGTGCCAGCAGCTTATGGGCTAGCGGGGGCGCCGGAATCAATGAGCAGTTCTTC.

The gene calls are TRBV2 and TRBJ2-7; the match to TRBD1 covers 9 bases. The trim removed 7 bases at V and 9 bases at J, leaving 10 bases unmatched. The CDR3 is made up of 13 amino acids. Germline CDR1 is SNHLY and CDR2 is FYNNEI. For the CDR3, the DNA is TGTGCCAGCACCTTCCGGGACAGGGTTGGGCAGTACTTC. Protein: CASTFRDRVGQYF. The entire variable domain, with the rest obtained from reference TRBV2 and TRBJ2-7, is as follows: EPEVTQTPSHQVTQMGQEVILRCVPISNHLYFYWYRQILGQKVEFLVSFYNNEISEKSEIFDDQFSVERPDGSNFTLKIRSTKLEDSAMYFCASTFRDRVGQYFGPGTRLTVT.

This clonotype was detected only a few times. The rearrangement links TRBV10-1 to TRBJ1-1, with unresolved D. Germline V gene data show CDR1 as WNHNN and CDR2 as SYGVQD (reference sequence). Trimming left V 3 bases short and J 1 base short, with 6 bases between. There are 13 residues in the CDR3. CDR3 nucleotide sequence: TGCGCCAGCAGTGAAAAGGGGAACACTGAAGCTTTCTTT. This translates into CASSEKGNTEAFF.

CDR3 in amino acids: CASSQDAGRTYEQYF. The CDR3 coding sequence is TGTGCCAGCAGCCAAGACGCCGGGCGCACCTACGAGCAGTACTTC. This chain connects TRBV3-1 to TRBJ2-7; the D is unclear. Germline V gives CDR1 LGHDT, CDR2 YNNKEL (reference sequence). This CDR3 has 15 residues. The V end was cut by 0 bases, the J end by 2 bases, with 11 bases between.

V is TRBV19 and J is TRBJ2-7, with TRBD1 identical over 7 bases. The CDR3 totals 13 residues. The V segment lost 8 bases and the J segment 2 bases; nucleotides outside the gene matches: 6. Per the germline V gene, CDR1 is LNHDA and CDR2 is SQIVND (reference sequence). The CDR3: CASAFGTAYEQYF. The CDR3 coding sequence is TGTGCCAGTGCCTTCGGGACAGCCTACGAGCAGTACTTC.

This clonotype was counted between two and nine times. The chain combines TRBV20-1 with TRBJ1-4; 8 nucleotides line up with TRBD1. This CDR3 is 15 amino acids long. Germline values: CDR1 DFQATT, CDR2 SNEGSKA (reference sequence). V was pared by 3 bases and J by 8 bases, with 11 bases of the junction left unmatched. CDR3 amino acids: CSASDRQGSQEKLFF. The CDR3 DNA is TGCAGTGCTAGTGACAGACAGGGGAGCCAAGAAAAACTGTTTTTT.

This chain connects TRBV6-1 to TRBJ1-5; perhaps TRBD1 as D (6 bases). CDR3 length: 18 amino acids. Germline lookup yields CDR1 MNHNS and CDR2 SASEGT. The V and J ends lost 10 bases and 0 bases respectively, with 25 bases between them. The CDR3 DNA is TGTGCCACCCAAGGGAGAGGGATGGGGGGCGATAGCAATCAGCCCCAGCATTTT. It specifies CATQGRGMGGDSNQPQHF.